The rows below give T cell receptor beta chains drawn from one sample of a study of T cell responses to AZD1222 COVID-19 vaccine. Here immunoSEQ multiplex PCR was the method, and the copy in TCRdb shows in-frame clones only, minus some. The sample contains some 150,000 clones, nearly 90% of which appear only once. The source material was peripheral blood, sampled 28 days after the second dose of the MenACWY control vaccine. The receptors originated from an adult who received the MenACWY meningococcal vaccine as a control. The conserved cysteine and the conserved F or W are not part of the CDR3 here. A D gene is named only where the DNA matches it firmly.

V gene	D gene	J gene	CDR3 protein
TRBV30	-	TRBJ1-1	AWTTTLLRNTEAF
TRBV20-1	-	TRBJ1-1	SASIPGSAAF
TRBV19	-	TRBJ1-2	ASSTGAANPSSYGYT
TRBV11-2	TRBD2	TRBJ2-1	ASSPLAGRGDEQF
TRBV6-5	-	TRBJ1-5	ASSYSRDNQPQH
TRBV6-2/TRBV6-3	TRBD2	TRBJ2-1	ASSYSNRRGGNEQF
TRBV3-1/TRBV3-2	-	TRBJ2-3	ASSQEYGEGTDTQY
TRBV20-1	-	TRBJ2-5	SASDKETQY
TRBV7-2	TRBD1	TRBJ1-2	ASSGRTGESGYT
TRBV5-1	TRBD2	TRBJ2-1	ASKTGGSYNEQF
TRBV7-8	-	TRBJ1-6	ASSAQDSALSSPLH
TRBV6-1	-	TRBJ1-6	ASRFDPGVSPLH
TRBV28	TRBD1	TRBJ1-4	ASSSGTGGEKLF
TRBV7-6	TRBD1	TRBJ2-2	ASSSNRGQTGELF
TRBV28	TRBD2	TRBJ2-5	ASSLGGQETQY
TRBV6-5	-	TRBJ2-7	ASSSDGPLDEQY
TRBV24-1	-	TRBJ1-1	ATSDSGRGDTEAF
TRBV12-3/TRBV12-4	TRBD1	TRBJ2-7	ASSRGQGREQY
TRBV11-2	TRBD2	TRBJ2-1	ASSFRGLAGLASYNEQF
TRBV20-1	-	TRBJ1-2	SASPGDGYT
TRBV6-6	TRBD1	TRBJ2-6	ASTGTAQSGANVLT
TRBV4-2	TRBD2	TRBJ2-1	ASSQQPGLAALNEQF
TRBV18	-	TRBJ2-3	ASSPDRLARLSY
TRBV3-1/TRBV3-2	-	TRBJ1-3	ASSQGGLGNTIY
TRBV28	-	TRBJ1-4	ASSSRASGEKLF
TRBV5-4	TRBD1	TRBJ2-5	ASSGTIGTGWETQY
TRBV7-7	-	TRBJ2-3	ASSLTTSDTQY
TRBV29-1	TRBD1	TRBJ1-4	SVVMTGGQEKLF
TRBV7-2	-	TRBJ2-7	ASSLDRKASYEQY
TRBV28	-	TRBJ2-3	ASRSPDTDTQY
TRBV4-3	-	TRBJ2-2	ASSQVGSRFNTGELF
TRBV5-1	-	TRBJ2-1	ASSLEGLNEQF
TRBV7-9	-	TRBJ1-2	ASSLAGVNYGYT
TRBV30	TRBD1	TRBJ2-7	ASTGVSYEQY
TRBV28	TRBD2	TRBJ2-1	ASSFLVSGAYNEQF
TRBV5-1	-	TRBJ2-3	ASSLFEITDTQY
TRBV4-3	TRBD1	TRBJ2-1	ASSPTRTGISRGEQF
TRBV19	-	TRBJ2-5	ASSTGSRDQETQY
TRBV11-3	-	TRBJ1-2	ASSPGGRGSYGYT
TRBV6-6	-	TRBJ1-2	ASGQGFYGYT
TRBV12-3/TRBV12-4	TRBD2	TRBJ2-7	ASRVGGSEQY
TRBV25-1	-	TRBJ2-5	ASKGAETQY
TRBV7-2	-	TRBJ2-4	ASSLDRENIQY
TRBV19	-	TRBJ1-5	ASSPPREANQPQH
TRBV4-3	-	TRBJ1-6	ASSQRTDWSIVSPLH
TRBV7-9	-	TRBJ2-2	ASSFSGTSGELF
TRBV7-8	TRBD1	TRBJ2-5	ASSSGTGAWETQY
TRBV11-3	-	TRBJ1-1	ASSPFKNTEAF
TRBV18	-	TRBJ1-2	ASSPDSLYGYT
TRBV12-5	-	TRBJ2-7	ASGLGQTYEQY
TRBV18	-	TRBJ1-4	ASSPAENEKLF
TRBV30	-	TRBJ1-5	AWSEFTGLQPQH
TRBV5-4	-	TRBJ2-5	ASSLGVEQETQY
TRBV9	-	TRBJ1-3	ASTGASGNTIY